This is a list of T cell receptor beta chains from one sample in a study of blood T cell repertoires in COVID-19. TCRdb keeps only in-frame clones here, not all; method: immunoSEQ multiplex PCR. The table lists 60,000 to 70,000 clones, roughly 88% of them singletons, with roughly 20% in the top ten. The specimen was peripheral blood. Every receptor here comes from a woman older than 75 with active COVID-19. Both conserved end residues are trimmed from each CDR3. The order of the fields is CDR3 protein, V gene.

ASRTVRLAGAYNEQF,TRBV11-2
ASRQGYSNQPQH,TRBV6-5
ASSQDWARSYNEQF,TRBV4-3
ASSQETGTYGYT,TRBV4-3
ASSLSAGAQETQY,TRBV5-1
ASSQAQGQETQY,TRBV3-1/TRBV3-2
ARQGTSGGYEDKNIQY,TRBV5-4
ASSVAGGYSGANVLT,TRBV9
ATYGGRRNTEAF,TRBV19
ASSTPETGNTEAF,TRBV19
ASSSGGDTEAF,TRBV18
AISWGVSTDTQY,TRBV10-3
ASSFGQGLGETQY,TRBV7-2
ASSFVSGETQY,TRBV5-4
ASSLRDRVGRAQH,TRBV7-8
ASSLGQGFNEQY,TRBV5-1
ASRDRGAERSYGYT,TRBV2
ASLRAPLTSGGTHTQY,TRBV2
ASSRLRDSPSEQY,TRBV3-1/TRBV3-2
ASSSRGMPGYT,TRBV7-2
ASSPPRGGSTDTQY,TRBV5-1
ASSLVRQGHGYT,TRBV7-9
ASSPGQGVEKLF,TRBV7-9
ASSLGPGSYTDTQY,TRBV11-2
ASSLGTSTDTQY,TRBV11-2
ASSLLGGDNSPLH,TRBV28
ASSFGQGEDTQY,TRBV7-2
ASSKAGPYEQY,TRBV25-1
AISEGLALINEQF,TRBV10-3
ASEETGRTYEQY,TRBV6-5
ASSIVLIRGSSYNEQF,TRBV19
ASSERDRAYNEQF,TRBV6-1
ASSQQGGGGYT,TRBV18
ASSLAADSYSNQPQH,TRBV7-9
AISPQGGRNEQF,TRBV10-3
ASSAGGALYNEQF,TRBV5-1
ASRGGRSYNEQF,TRBV19
ASRGQGIDTEAF,TRBV28
ATSRPPGPQH,TRBV15
AISLGTGGTEAF,TRBV10-3
ASRDTFGENTEAF,TRBV7-9
ASSLVLAGGSTDTQY,TRBV5-6
ASSKDRLGGTYEQY,TRBV7-2
SVGTSTRSDTQY,TRBV29-1
ASSSGTSNTYNEQF,TRBV5-1
ASSLARGQDT,TRBV5-4
ASSPTVAGTYEQY,TRBV18
ASSPNWLAGGPGTDTQY,TRBV27
ASSTTSGGAWTQY,TRBV7-2
ASSQASGNQPQH,TRBV3-1/TRBV3-2
ASSQYRESPQPV,TRBV4-3
ASSLGTHNSPLH,TRBV28
ASPRPGSGMLF,TRBV19
ASSIGFSGGAEETQY,TRBV19
ASSKGQGTPKGGELF,TRBV9
ASSPRGYSYEQY,TRBV6-2/TRBV6-3
ASSYSTGTQY,TRBV6-2/TRBV6-3
ASSTRGGTYEQY,TRBV19
ASSLLPTGDTEAF,TRBV28
ASSQQGYEQY,TRBV4-2